A selection of T cell receptor beta chains follows, all from one sample in a study of T-cell memory formation after mild COVID-19. Using its own MiXCR run on the 5' RACE reads, TCRdb lists one record per CDR3 protein. The sample contains roughly 120,000 distinct CDR3 sequences, more than 15% of which appear only once. The sequenced material came from PBMCs or a T cell subset sorted from them (not recorded which). Every receptor here comes from an adult woman who had mild COVID-19 (a few samples of this study predate the infection). Cell type and time point are not known. Both conserved end residues are part of each CDR3. Each record gives: V gene, J gene, clone size, D gene, CDR3 DNA, CDR3 protein. A D gene is named only where the DNA matches it firmly. Clone size is given for some rows only: seen once, a few or many times, or a class if the clone is expanded.

V gene: TRBV5-1; J gene: TRBJ2-3; clone size: few; D gene: .; CDR3 DNA: TGCGCCAGCAGCGGCGGTGGGGAGGGCACAGATACGCAGTATTTT; CDR3 protein: CASSGGGEGTDTQYF
V gene: TRBV5-1; J gene: TRBJ2-2; clone size: .; D gene: .; CDR3 DNA: TGCGCCAGCAGCCAAAGGGGATTGTCGAACACCGGGGAGCTGTTTTTT; CDR3 protein: CASSQRGLSNTGELFF
V gene: TRBV6-2/TRBV6-3; J gene: TRBJ2-7; clone size: .; D gene: TRBD2; CDR3 DNA: TGTGCCAGCAGAAGCCGGGACTACGTTTCCTACGAGCAGTACTTC; CDR3 protein: CASRSRDYVSYEQYF
V gene: TRBV12-3/TRBV12-4; J gene: TRBJ1-2; clone size: .; D gene: .; CDR3 DNA: TGTGCCAGCAGTTTTGGGGATAACTATGGCTACACCTTC; CDR3 protein: CASSFGDNYGYTF
V gene: TRBV12-3/TRBV12-4; J gene: TRBJ2-6; clone size: medium-sized; D gene: TRBD1; CDR3 DNA: TGTGCCAGCAGTTCCCAGACAGGGGGGGCCAACGTCCTGACTTTC; CDR3 protein: CASSSQTGGANVLTF
V gene: TRBV20-1; J gene: TRBJ2-1; clone size: .; D gene: TRBD2; CDR3 DNA: TGCAGTGCTCCATCTATAAGCGGGAGGCTCGCATCCTACAATGAGCAGTTCTTC; CDR3 protein: CSAPSISGRLASYNEQFF
V gene: TRBV6-6; J gene: TRBJ1-2; clone size: .; D gene: TRBD1; CDR3 DNA: TGTGCCGCGACGGGACAGGGGGGTTATGGCTACACCTTC; CDR3 protein: CAATGQGGYGYTF
V gene: TRBV20-1; J gene: TRBJ2-7; clone size: few; D gene: TRBD1; CDR3 DNA: TGCAGTGCGCTTGACAGGGGGCGCAGTAACTACGAGCAGTACTTC; CDR3 protein: CSALDRGRSNYEQYF
V gene: TRBV5-6; J gene: TRBJ1-2; clone size: .; D gene: TRBD1; CDR3 DNA: TGTGCCAGCAGCCAGGGACAGGGGATCTATGGCTACACCTTC; CDR3 protein: CASSQGQGIYGYTF
V gene: TRBV30; J gene: TRBJ2-2; clone size: once; D gene: TRBD1; CDR3 DNA: TGTGCCTGTGCCGGGGACAGGAGTCACACCGGGGAGCTGTTTTTT; CDR3 protein: CACAGDRSHTGELFF
V gene: TRBV6-2/TRBV6-3; J gene: TRBJ2-1; clone size: .; D gene: .; CDR3 DNA: TGTGCCAGCAGTTTCCAAGGGCCTGTTGAGCAGTTCTTC; CDR3 protein: CASSFQGPVEQFF
V gene: TRBV2; J gene: TRBJ2-7; clone size: .; D gene: TRBD1; CDR3 DNA: TGTGCCAGTGGGAGGGGACAGGGGACACCAGAGCAGTACTTC; CDR3 protein: CASGRGQGTPEQYF
V gene: TRBV6-5; J gene: TRBJ2-1; clone size: .; D gene: TRBD2; CDR3 DNA: TGTGCCAGCAGAGGCGGGAGGTTTGAGCAGTTCTTC; CDR3 protein: CASRGGRFEQFF
V gene: TRBV7-9; J gene: TRBJ1-2; clone size: few; D gene: .; CDR3 DNA: TGTGCCAGCAGCCCACGACAGCCCTACTATGGCTACACCTTC; CDR3 protein: CASSPRQPYYGYTF
V gene: TRBV12-3/TRBV12-4; J gene: TRBJ2-1; clone size: few; D gene: TRBD1; CDR3 DNA: TGTGCCAGCAGGGACAGGGGGCCGTATTTTGCCGAGCAGTTCTTC; CDR3 protein: CASRDRGPYFAEQFF
V gene: TRBV12-3/TRBV12-4; J gene: TRBJ2-2; clone size: few; D gene: .; CDR3 DNA: TGTGCCAGCAGTTTTGTAGGCAGGGGGGTCGGGGAGCTGTTTTTT; CDR3 protein: CASSFVGRGVGELFF
V gene: TRBV18; J gene: TRBJ2-3; clone size: .; D gene: .; CDR3 DNA: TGTGCCAGCTCACCGTCGGGAACAGATACGCAGTATTTT; CDR3 protein: CASSPSGTDTQYF
V gene: TRBV13; J gene: TRBJ2-5; clone size: .; D gene: .; CDR3 DNA: TGTGCCAGCAGCTTAGTGCATACCCAGTACTTC; CDR3 protein: CASSLVHTQYF
V gene: TRBV9; J gene: TRBJ2-1; clone size: few; D gene: .; CDR3 DNA: TGTGCCAGCAGCGTAGTGTCGGAGGCGGTTCTGTTCTTC; CDR3 protein: CASSVVSEAVLFF
V gene: TRBV20-1; J gene: TRBJ2-7; clone size: few; D gene: .; CDR3 DNA: TGCAGTGCTAGAGACAGGGGCAGCTCCTACGAGCAGTACTTC; CDR3 protein: CSARDRGSSYEQYF
V gene: TRBV4-1; J gene: TRBJ2-5; clone size: few; D gene: TRBD1; CDR3 DNA: TGCGCCAGCAGCCAAGCGGGAAGCGGACAGGGGCAAGAGACCCAGTACTTC; CDR3 protein: CASSQAGSGQGQETQYF
V gene: TRBV27; J gene: TRBJ2-7; clone size: .; D gene: .; CDR3 DNA: TGTGCCAGCAGTCGGTGGACAGAGGCCTACGAGCAGTACTTC; CDR3 protein: CASSRWTEAYEQYF
V gene: TRBV11-2; J gene: TRBJ2-5; clone size: .; D gene: TRBD1; CDR3 DNA: TGTGCCAGCAGCCCGCCGGACAGGGAGGAGACCCAGTACTTC; CDR3 protein: CASSPPDREETQYF
V gene: TRBV5-1; J gene: TRBJ2-7; clone size: .; D gene: TRBD1; CDR3 DNA: TGCGCCAGCAGCTTAACCGGGACAGTCTACGAGCAGTACTTC; CDR3 protein: CASSLTGTVYEQYF
V gene: TRBV7-2; J gene: TRBJ1-1; clone size: .; D gene: TRBD1; CDR3 DNA: TGTGCCAGCAGCTTAGTAGGGGGCGCGGAAGCTTTCTTT; CDR3 protein: CASSLVGGAEAFF
V gene: TRBV27; J gene: TRBJ2-7; clone size: .; D gene: .; CDR3 DNA: TGTGCCAGCAGTTTATCCTTCCGGGGCTACGAGCAGTACTTC; CDR3 protein: CASSLSFRGYEQYF
V gene: TRBV5-1; J gene: TRBJ2-3; clone size: many; D gene: .; CDR3 DNA: TGCGCCAGCAGCTTGGCACTAGCCTTTTACACAGATACGCAGTATTTT; CDR3 protein: CASSLALAFYTDTQYF
V gene: TRBV7-2; J gene: TRBJ2-6; clone size: .; D gene: TRBD1; CDR3 DNA: TGTGCCAGCAGCTCAGGGGGCTCTGGGGCCAACGTCCTGACTTTC; CDR3 protein: CASSSGGSGANVLTF
V gene: TRBV29-1; J gene: TRBJ2-3; clone size: few; D gene: .; CDR3 DNA: TGCAGCGTTGGCCCGAGCACAGATACGCAGTATTTT; CDR3 protein: CSVGPSTDTQYF
V gene: TRBV5-1; J gene: TRBJ2-5; clone size: few; D gene: TRBD2; CDR3 DNA: TGCGCCAGCAGCTCCAATGTCCTGGGACTAGCGGGACAAGAGACCCAGTACTTC; CDR3 protein: CASSSNVLGLAGQETQYF
V gene: TRBV5-1; J gene: TRBJ2-7; clone size: .; D gene: TRBD2; CDR3 DNA: TGCGCCAGCAGCTTAGGCGGGGGTGGCGAGCAGTACTTC; CDR3 protein: CASSLGGGGEQYF
V gene: TRBV27; J gene: TRBJ2-1; clone size: .; D gene: TRBD2; CDR3 DNA: TGTGCCAGCAGGGGACTAGCGGGAGGGTCCTACAATGAGCAGTTCTTC; CDR3 protein: CASRGLAGGSYNEQFF
V gene: TRBV6-5; J gene: TRBJ2-4; clone size: few; D gene: .; CDR3 DNA: TGTGCCAGCAGTTACTCTGGCGGCGAAGAATTCAACATTCAGTACTTC; CDR3 protein: CASSYSGGEEFNIQYF
V gene: TRBV29-1; J gene: TRBJ1-2; clone size: .; D gene: TRBD1; CDR3 DNA: TGCAGCGTAGCGACAGGGTCTAACTATGGCTACACCTTC; CDR3 protein: CSVATGSNYGYTF
V gene: TRBV12-3/TRBV12-4; J gene: TRBJ2-6; clone size: .; D gene: .; CDR3 DNA: TGTGCCAGCAGTATCCCTCTAACTGGGGCCAACGTCCTGACTTTC; CDR3 protein: CASSIPLTGANVLTF
V gene: TRBV3-1; J gene: TRBJ2-3; clone size: .; D gene: TRBD1; CDR3 DNA: TGTGCCAGCAGCCAAGGACAGGGCATGGAGGCAGATACGCAGTATTTT; CDR3 protein: CASSQGQGMEADTQYF
V gene: TRBV7-9; J gene: TRBJ2-7; clone size: .; D gene: .; CDR3 DNA: TGTGCCAGCAGCCCACAGTTGACCTACGAGCAGTACTTC; CDR3 protein: CASSPQLTYEQYF
V gene: TRBV6-5; J gene: TRBJ2-6; clone size: few; D gene: .; CDR3 DNA: TGTGCCAGCAGTTTCCACAGGGTTGGGGCCAACGTCCTGACTTTC; CDR3 protein: CASSFHRVGANVLTF
V gene: TRBV20-1; J gene: TRBJ1-5; clone size: .; D gene: TRBD1; CDR3 DNA: TGCAGTGCAGGACAGGGGAATCAGCCCCAGCATTTT; CDR3 protein: CSAGQGNQPQHF
V gene: TRBV6-5; J gene: TRBJ2-6; clone size: many; D gene: .; CDR3 DNA: TGTGCCAGCAGTTCCATAACAGGGATGAACTCTGGGGCCAACGTCCTGACTTTC; CDR3 protein: CASSSITGMNSGANVLTF
V gene: TRBV6-5; J gene: TRBJ2-3; clone size: few; D gene: .; CDR3 DNA: TGTGCCAGCAGTTACGGGGGCACAGATACGCAGTATTTT; CDR3 protein: CASSYGGTDTQYF
V gene: TRBV7-2; J gene: TRBJ2-1; clone size: many; D gene: TRBD2; CDR3 DNA: TGTGCCAGCAGCCCCCTTGGCGGGAGCTCCTACAATGAGCAGTTCTTC; CDR3 protein: CASSPLGGSSYNEQFF
V gene: TRBV10-3; J gene: TRBJ2-1; clone size: .; D gene: .; CDR3 DNA: TGTGCCATCAGTGGAGGTGGGGGCAATGAGCAGTTCTTC; CDR3 protein: CAISGGGGNEQFF
V gene: TRBV5-4; J gene: TRBJ2-4; clone size: few; D gene: .; CDR3 DNA: TGTGCCAGCAGCTTGAGCGAGGCCAAAAACATTCAGTACTTC; CDR3 protein: CASSLSEAKNIQYF
V gene: TRBV5-1; J gene: TRBJ2-2; clone size: .; D gene: TRBD2; CDR3 DNA: TGCGCCAGCAGCTTGTGGACTAGCGGGGCTAACACCGGGGAGCTGTTTTTT; CDR3 protein: CASSLWTSGANTGELFF
V gene: TRBV5-1; J gene: TRBJ2-7; clone size: .; D gene: TRBD1; CDR3 DNA: TGCGCCAGCAGCGTGGGACAGAGAAGCTACGAGCAGTACTTC; CDR3 protein: CASSVGQRSYEQYF
V gene: TRBV2; J gene: TRBJ2-1; clone size: .; D gene: TRBD2; CDR3 DNA: TGTGCCAGCAGTGCTAGCGGGGGAGGATACAATGAGCAGTTCTTC; CDR3 protein: CASSASGGGYNEQFF
V gene: TRBV19; J gene: TRBJ2-7; clone size: few; D gene: .; CDR3 DNA: TGTGCCAGTAGTTCGGACCACTCCTACGAGCAGTACTTC; CDR3 protein: CASSSDHSYEQYF
V gene: TRBV28; J gene: TRBJ2-6; clone size: .; D gene: .; CDR3 DNA: TGTGCCAGCAGTTCCTCGGGGGCCGGGTACTTCACCTCTGGGGCCAACGTCCTGACTTTC; CDR3 protein: CASSSSGAGYFTSGANVLTF
V gene: TRBV6-5; J gene: TRBJ2-1; clone size: few; D gene: TRBD2; CDR3 DNA: TGTGCCAGCAGTTACTCGGTAGCGGGATCCAATGAGCAGTTCTTC; CDR3 protein: CASSYSVAGSNEQFF
V gene: TRBV9; J gene: TRBJ2-1; clone size: .; D gene: TRBD2; CDR3 DNA: TGTGCCAGCAGCGTAGCTTTACTAGCGAGCTACAATGAGCAGTTCTTC; CDR3 protein: CASSVALLASYNEQFF
V gene: TRBV5-5; J gene: TRBJ2-1; clone size: few; D gene: .; CDR3 DNA: TGTGCCAGCAGCGGCCTGAACAGGCCCCTCAATGAGCAGTTCTTC; CDR3 protein: CASSGLNRPLNEQFF
V gene: TRBV10-3; J gene: TRBJ1-5; clone size: few; D gene: TRBD1; CDR3 DNA: TGTGCCACCCGGCTGGCAGGGGGGAATCAGCCCCAGCATTTT; CDR3 protein: CATRLAGGNQPQHF
V gene: TRBV6-5; J gene: TRBJ2-1; clone size: many; D gene: TRBD2; CDR3 DNA: TGTGCCAGCAGGCCGACTAGCGTGCCGCTGGGGGTGCAGTTCTTC; CDR3 protein: CASRPTSVPLGVQFF
V gene: TRBV27; J gene: TRBJ2-5; clone size: .; D gene: .; CDR3 DNA: TGTGCCAGCAGTTTATGGGCAACGGGGACCCAGTACTTC; CDR3 protein: CASSLWATGTQYF
V gene: TRBV20-1; J gene: TRBJ1-4; clone size: .; D gene: .; CDR3 DNA: TGCAGTGCCCCCTGGGGCCGGGGGCCGAAGACGAGTAAACTGTTTTTT; CDR3 protein: CSAPWGRGPKTSKLFF
V gene: TRBV6-4; J gene: TRBJ2-1; clone size: .; D gene: .; CDR3 DNA: TGTGCCAGCAGTGACTGGGGGGGGCCAAACAATGAGCAGTTCTTC; CDR3 protein: CASSDWGGPNNEQFF
V gene: TRBV7-2; J gene: TRBJ1-6; clone size: .; D gene: TRBD1; CDR3 DNA: TGTGCCAGCACATACGCAGGGGGCAAGAATTCACCCCTCCACTTT; CDR3 protein: CASTYAGGKNSPLHF